A single sample gave rise to the 28 T cell receptor beta chains below, sequenced in a study of OX40 agonist ivuxolimab in advanced cancers. Clones were sequenced by immunoSEQ multiplex PCR, and TCRdb holds only the in-frame ones, with some missing. The data show about 24,000 clones, around 82% seen once. Source: CD4+ or CD8+ T cells sorted from blood, taken in a trial of the OX40 agonist ivuxolimab. These receptors originate from an adult with an advanced solid tumor such as melanoma, head and neck, liver or kidney cancer.

V is TRBV7-2 and J is TRBJ2-7; D is undetermined. V was shortened by 0 bases and J by 3 bases, with 9 bases between the two germline ends. This CDR3 spans 14 amino acids. CDR1 and CDR2 from the germline V gene are SGHTA and FQGNSA. The DNA for the CDR3 is TGTGCCAGCAGCTTAGCGAGTAGGAGCTACGAGCAGTACTTC. Translating gives CASSLASRSYEQYF.

The rearrangement joins TRBV7-2 to TRBJ2-3; TRBD2 matches 8 bases. The CDR3 consists of 14 residues. The V gene's germline CDR1 is SGHTA and CDR2 FQGNSA. V was clipped by 7 bases and J by 6 bases; unmatched bases: 9. The CDR3 coding sequence is TGTGCCAGCACCAAGGCGGGAGGCCGGGATACGCAGTATTTT. This gives the protein CASTKAGGRDTQYF.

The rearrangement links TRBV5-6 to TRBJ2-2, with TRBD1 matching 7 bases. V was pared by 4 bases and J by 3 bases, with 12 bases of the junction left unmatched. CDR1 is SGHDT, CDR2 YYEEEE, per germline. This CDR3 is 17 amino acids long. Written as DNA, the CDR3 is TGTGCCAGCAGCCGTAAGCCGCGACAGGGCCACACCGGGGAGCTGTTTTTT. Its protein is CASSRKPRQGHTGELFF.

The chain couples TRBV14 to TRBJ2-7, with TRBD1 identical over 10 bases. CDR3 length equals 15 residues. Germline V gene sequence: CDR1 SGHDN, CDR2 FVKESK. V was clipped by 4 bases and J by 5 bases; unmatched bases: 8. For the CDR3, the DNA is TGTGCCAGCAGCCCCCTCCGGGACAGGGGCCACGAGCAGTACTTC. This sequence encodes CASSPLRDRGHEQYF.

The rearrangement links TRBV28 to TRBJ1-2; possibly TRBD1 for D (5 bases). Germline assignment: CDR1 MDHEN and CDR2 SYDVKM. The CDR3 has 15 amino acids. The V gene lost 6 bases and the J gene lost 4 bases, with 18 bases spanning the gap. CDR3 in amino acids: CASRGGVRESYGYTF. CDR3 bases: TGTGCCAGCAGGGGGGGGGTCCGGGAAAGCTATGGCTACACCTTC.

This clone was seen a single time. CDR3 bases: TGTGCCAGCAGCTCAGGGGGCCCTAGCTCCTACAATGAGCAGTTCTTC. Protein product: CASSSGGPSSYNEQFF. The genes are TRBV7-9 and TRBJ2-1; 8 positions agree with TRBD1. Trimming took 4 bases from V and 0 from J; bases not matched to a gene: 5. Germline values: CDR1 SEHNR, CDR2 FQNEAQ (reference sequence). The CDR3 consists of 16 residues.

This clone was recorded once. The chain links TRBV7-9 to TRBJ2-2; TRBD2 agrees at 13 bases. V was pared by 5 bases and J by 2 bases, with 11 bases of the junction left unmatched. This CDR3 is 19 amino acids long. Germline assignment: CDR1 SEHNR and CDR2 FQNEAQ (reference sequence). The CDR3 here is CASSPHRGLAGKNTGELFF. In DNA form, the CDR3 reads TGTGCCAGCAGCCCACACAGGGGACTAGCGGGGAAAAACACCGGGGAGCTGTTTTTT.

The V and J genes are TRBV28 and TRBJ2-6; possible D gene TRBD2, 6 bases. V was clipped by 8 bases and J by 9 bases, with 17 bases between them. Germline V gene data show CDR1 as MDHEN and CDR2 as SYDVKM. The CDR3 runs to 14 residues. CDR3 loop: CASGRDWRYNVLTF. The CDR3 DNA reads as TGTGCCAGCGGCCGGGACTGGAGATACAACGTCCTGACTTTC.

This chain joins TRBV7-3 and TRBJ2-2, with a weak D call TRBD1 (5 bases). This CDR3 has 15 amino acids. Germline CDR1 is SGHTA and CDR2 is FQGTGA. V dropped 0 bases and J dropped 4 bases, with 9 bases sitting between them. The chain's CDR3 is CASSLTGVGTGELFF. Here the CDR3 DNA reads TGTGCCAGCAGCTTAACAGGGGTCGGCACCGGGGAGCTGTTTTTT.

The chain recombines TRBV19 with TRBJ1-6; 8 bases align to TRBD1. The length of the CDR3 is 14 residues. Germline V gene data show CDR1 as LNHDA and CDR2 as SQIVND (reference sequence). The V segment lost 7 bases and the J segment 5 bases; nucleotides outside the gene matches: 4. The CDR3 is CASKGQGHNSPLHF. The CDR3 region has the DNA TGTGCCAGTAAAGGACAGGGCCATAATTCACCCCTCCACTTT.

The V gene is TRBV20-1, the J gene TRBJ2-1; a weak D match, TRBD2 (5 bases). The CDR3 runs to 11 residues. Looked up from germline, CDR1 is DFQATT and CDR2 is SNEGSKA (reference sequence). CDR3 sequence reads: CRTGISYEQFF. For the CDR3, the DNA is TGCAGAACGGGGATATCGTATGAGCAGTTCTTC.

This clone appeared a single time. The rearrangement joins TRBV18 to TRBJ2-5, with a tentative D call TRBD1 (5 bases). The length of the CDR3 is 14 residues. The germline V gene has CDR1 KGHSH and CDR2 LQKENI. V was trimmed by 4 bases and J by 5 bases, leaving 14 bases between them. CDR3 sequence (DNA): TGTGCCAGCTCACTGGAAGGGGCAGGGGAGACCCAGTACTTC. It codes for CASSLEGAGETQYF.

In its sample, this clone was seen once. The rearrangement uses TRBV7-2 and TRBJ1-1; no reliable D call. V dropped 1 base and J dropped 1 base, with 7 bases sitting between them. CDR3 length: 14 amino acids. The V gene's germline CDR1 is SGHTA and CDR2 FQGNSA. The CDR3 is CASSLEARNTEAFF. The CDR3 nucleotides read TGTGCCAGCAGCTTAGAGGCCCGGAACACTGAAGCTTTCTTT.

This clone was observed a handful of times. The chain carries TRBV6-6 and TRBJ1-1; no reliable D call. Trimming took 0 bases from V and 4 from J, leaving 9 bases between them. From germline, CDR1 is MNHNY and CDR2 SVGAGI (reference sequence). The CDR3 consists of 14 residues. The CDR3 sequence is CASSYSQRITEAFF. The CDR3 nucleotides read TGTGCCAGCAGTTACTCCCAGAGAATCACTGAAGCTTTCTTT.

The J gene is TRBJ2-2, the V gene TRBV7-9, with a tentative D call TRBD2 (6 bases). CDR3 length: 16 residues. V dropped 0 bases and J dropped 6 bases, with 14 bases sitting between them. Germline V CDR1 and CDR2: SEHNR, FQNEAQ (reference sequence). CDR3 nucleotides: TGTGCCAGCAGCTTAGCGAGGGCAGGAGGGGCCGGGGAGCTGTTTTTT. As protein: CASSLARAGGAGELFF.

This chain's CDR3 is CASSLVSRGDYEQYF. Here the CDR3 DNA reads TGCGCCAGCAGCTTGGTCTCCCGGGGGGACTACGAGCAGTACTTC. This chain links TRBV5-1 with TRBJ2-7, with TRBD2 identical over 7 bases. CDR1 is SGHRS, CDR2 YFSETQ, per germline. The CDR3 consists of 15 residues. V gave up 0 bases and J gave up 3 bases; unmatched junction bases: 6.

The chain has TRBV7-6 and TRBJ2-3; a weak D match, TRBD1 (5 bases). The V and J ends lost 7 bases and 2 bases respectively, with 10 bases between them. Per germline, CDR1 SGHVS and CDR2 FNYEAQ. This CDR3 is built from 13 residues. As DNA, the CDR3 is TGTGCCAGCACCCCAGGGAACACAGATACGCAGTATTTT. Its translation is CASTPGNTDTQYF.

The CDR3 loop is CASSYQRNTEAFF. In DNA form, the CDR3 reads TGTGCCAGTAGTTACCAGCGGAACACTGAAGCTTTCTTT. The rearrangement uses TRBV19 and TRBJ1-1; D uncertain. This CDR3 contains 13 residues. V lost 5 bases and J lost 1, with 8 bases in between. Germline-derived CDR1 and CDR2 are LNHDA and SQIVND (reference sequence).

The chain has TRBV6-1 and TRBJ1-1; possible D gene TRBD1, 5 bases. Germline lookup yields CDR1 MNHNS and CDR2 SASEGT. The CDR3 totals 14 residues. V lost 8 bases and J 4 bases, leaving 17 bases between the germline ends. The CDR3 here is CASGTLGGATEAFF. The CDR3 DNA reads as TGTGCCAGCGGTACCCTGGGAGGGGCCACTGAAGCTTTCTTT.

V and J are TRBV5-5 and TRBJ1-2, with no clear D. CDR3 length: 14 residues. From germline, CDR1 is SGHKS and CDR2 YYEKEE (reference sequence). The V end lost 1 base, the J end lost 0 bases, and 7 bases lay between the germline ends. The CDR3 coding sequence is TGTGCCAGCAGCTTGATGCTCACTAACTATGGCTACACCTTC. Protein sequence: CASSLMLTNYGYTF.

This chain uses TRBV27 with TRBJ2-5, with 9 bases aligning to TRBD2. There are 16 residues in the CDR3. Trimming cost V 4 bases and J 5 bases; bases outside gene matches: 11. CDR1 is MNHEY and CDR2 is SMNVEV in the germline V gene (reference sequence). The CDR3 bases are TGTGCCAGCAGTTCTCTAGCGGGATTCGATAGTGAGACCCAGTACTTC. Its translation: CASSSLAGFDSETQYF.

The chain combines TRBV18 with TRBJ2-2, with 7 bases fitting TRBD1. This CDR3 comprises 16 residues. Trimming cost V 2 bases and J 1 base; bases outside gene matches: 4. Germline CDR1 and CDR2: KGHSH and LQKENI. CDR3 bases: TGTGCCAGCTCACCAATGGGACAGAGGAACACCGGGGAGCTGTTTTTT. It yields the protein CASSPMGQRNTGELFF.

The chain combines TRBV14 with TRBJ2-1, with 11 bases lining up with TRBD2. V trimming: 4 bases; J trimming: 7 bases; junction bases outside the gene matches: 12. In germline, CDR1 is SGHDN, CDR2 FVKESK. The CDR3 is 17 amino acids. In DNA form, the CDR3 reads TGTGCCAGCAGCCGAACTATGGGACTAGCGGTTTGGAATGAGCAGTTCTTC. Translation: CASSRTMGLAVWNEQFF.

The chain is built from TRBV7-2 and TRBJ2-7, with D maybe TRBD2 (5 bases). Germline values: CDR1 SGHTA, CDR2 FQGNSA. Trimming stripped 1 base from V and 6 bases from J, with 13 bases between. The CDR3 is made up of 14 amino acids. CDR3 coding DNA: TGTGCCAGCAGCTTAGGCGACGGTGGACTCGAGCAGTACTTC. Encoded protein: CASSLGDGGLEQYF.

The chain is built from TRBV12-1 and TRBJ2-6; the table assigns TRBD1, which was not confirmed against the DNA. TRBV12-1 counts as a pseudogene. This CDR3 has 18 amino acids. Written as DNA, the CDR3 is TGTGCCAGCAGCGCTCTCGATATAGGACAAAGTCGGGCCAACGTCCTGACTTTC. This translates into CASSALDIGQSRANVLTF.

This chain connects TRBV19 to TRBJ2-7, with TRBD2 identical over 8 bases. The CDR3 runs 15 residues. With V trimmed by 3 bases and J by 2 bases, 6 bases remained unmatched. Germline CDR1 reads LNHDA; CDR2 reads SQIVND (reference sequence). This chain's CDR3 is CASSIELAAPYEQYF. The CDR3, as DNA: TGTGCCAGTAGTATTGAACTAGCGGCCCCCTACGAGCAGTACTTC.

This chain links TRBV12-5 with TRBJ1-2; a possible D gene is TRBD1 (5 bases). Germline V lookup: CDR1 LGHNT, CDR2 FRNRAP. This CDR3 contains 14 residues. Trimming pared 2 bases from V and 8 bases from J, leaving 15 bases between. DNA of the CDR3: TGTGCTAGTGGTTTGTGGGGGGGTGCCGGAGGCTACACCTTC. Its translation: CASGLWGGAGGYTF. The variable domain in full, completed from reference TRBV12-5 and TRBJ1-2, reads DARVTQTPRHKVTEMGQEVTMRCQPILGHNTVFWYRQTMMQGLELLAYFRNRAPLDDSGMPKDRFSAEMPDATLATLKIQPSEPRDSAVYFCASGLWGGAGGYTFGSGTRLTVV.

This clone was counted a single time. The genes are TRBV15 and TRBJ2-1; D perhaps matches TRBD2 (6 bases). Between the trimmed V and J ends, which lost 1 base and 1 base, there was a span of 8 bases. There are 15 residues in the CDR3. Per germline, CDR1 LNHNV and CDR2 YYDKDF (reference sequence). In DNA, the CDR3 is TGTGCCACCAGCAGAGCGGGGACTTCCTACAATGAGCAGTTCTTC. This encodes CATSRAGTSYNEQFF.